These 23 T cell receptor beta chains were all obtained from the same sample, sequenced in a study of shared clonotypes between healthy human individuals (dated by TCRdb to the early 2020s). The protocol used for the library was the immunoSEQ multiplex PCR assay. TCRdb took this table from immuneACCESS and kept in-frame rearrangements with V and J called. Such tables lack part of the clones; where checked against another copy, unresolved V genes explain under half of the gap, and the rest is unexplained. In this sample the table shows a few million clones, almost 96% of which occur a single time. The ten largest account for around 0.13% of the sample. The sample taken for sequencing was naive CD4+ T cells sorted from blood. Reading the label with the study, this specimen's cell subset or site is: CD45RA+ positively selected. These receptors came from a man aged 18 to 35 in good health.

Remarks on this clone: Other DNA variants within this sample encode the same CDR3. The J gene is TRBJ1-1, the V gene TRBV30, with no clear D. CDR1 and CDR2 from the germline V gene are GTSNPN and SVGIG (reference sequence). CDR3 size: 11 residues. V lost 0 bases and J lost 11, with 10 bases in between. The CDR3 region has the DNA TGTGCCTGGAGTGTCGACCGAGGGGCTTTCTTT. Translation gives CAWSVDRGAFF.

This sequence joins TRBV10-3 and TRBJ1-5; D may be TRBD1 (5 bases). The V gene lost 2 bases and the J gene lost 6 bases, with 8 bases spanning the gap. The CDR3 is 13 amino acids. CDR1 ENHRY and CDR2 SYGVKD come from the germline V gene. In DNA form, the CDR3 reads TGTGCCATCAGTGAGGTTGGGACTCAGCCCCAGCATTTT. Residues: CAISEVGTQPQHF.

This chain connects TRBV6-1 to TRBJ2-1; D unresolved. CDR1 and CDR2 (germline): MNHNS, SASEGT. Trimming removed 0 bases from V and 2 bases from J, with 14 bases in between. CDR3 length: 17 residues. The CDR3 loop is CASSEALNTATYNEQFF. CDR3 in DNA: TGTGCCAGCAGTGAAGCGCTTAACACCGCGACCTACAATGAGCAGTTCTTC.

The CDR3 protein is CASKGQGAQETQYF. Here the CDR3 DNA reads TGTGCCAGCAAAGGACAGGGAGCCCAAGAGACCCAGTACTTC. The rearrangement links TRBV28 to TRBJ2-5; 8 nucleotides agree with TRBD1. Per the germline V gene, CDR1 is MDHEN and CDR2 is SYDVKM. J gave up 1 base and V 7 bases, and 5 bases lay outside the gene matches. The CDR3 totals 14 residues.

On this clone: The DNA is omitted, as the CDR3 cannot be located on it reliably, and the CDR3 follows TCRdb's listing. The chain has TRBV4-1 and TRBJ2-3; the table's D call, TRBD2, has no DNA check behind it. Termini included, the CDR3 measures 16 amino acids. Germline loops: CDR1 MGHRA, CDR2 YSYEKL. Here the CDR3 reads CASSRVGEGTSGGPLF.

The J gene is TRBJ2-1, the V gene TRBV28; 8 bases line up with TRBD2. Germline V CDR1 and CDR2: MDHEN, SYDVKM. The CDR3 sequence is 15 residues long. V lost 2 bases, J lost 2 bases, and 2 bases stayed unmatched. Written as DNA, the CDR3 is TGTGCCAGCAGTTTACCCGGGGGGGCCTACAATGAGCAGTTCTTC. It encodes CASSLPGGAYNEQFF.

The chain combines TRBV9 with TRBJ2-7; 7 bases map to TRBD1. V trimming: 2 bases; J trimming: 0 bases; junction bases outside the gene matches: 5. Germline CDR1 reads SGDLS; CDR2 reads YYNGEE. This CDR3 region has 15 residues. The DNA for the CDR3 is TGTGCCAGCAGCGTGAGACAGGGTAGCTCCTACGAGCAGTACTTC. Translating gives CASSVRQGSSYEQYF.

J is TRBJ1-1 and V is TRBV10-3; 9 nucleotides agree with TRBD1. This CDR3 contains 14 residues. The V and J ends lost 7 bases and 2 bases, in that order; junction bases with no gene match: 5. Germline V CDR1 and CDR2: ENHRY, SYGVKD. CDR3 DNA: TGTGCCATCAAGGCGACAGGGGGTAACACTGAAGCTTTCTTT. Translating it yields CAIKATGGNTEAFF.

V usage is TRBV5-4 and J usage is TRBJ1-1; 10 bases are shared with TRBD1. The J segment lost 1 base and the V segment lost 0 bases, leaving 3 bases of the junction unmatched. Germline CDR1 is SGHNT and CDR2 is YYREEE (reference sequence). CDR3 length equals 16 residues. Here the CDR3 reads CASSLETGGKNTEAFF. The DNA for the CDR3 is TGTGCCAGCAGCTTGGAGACAGGGGGCAAGAACACTGAAGCTTTCTTT.

This clone was counted once. The V call is TRBV20-1, the J call TRBJ1-1; no clear D. Germline V gene data show CDR1 as DFQATT and CDR2 as SNEGSKA (reference sequence). V dropped 6 bases and J dropped 8 bases, with 13 bases sitting between them. The CDR3 has 11 amino acids. DNA for the CDR3: TGCAGTGCCCCTGGAGTCTTAGAAGCTTTCTTT. It codes for CSAPGVLEAFF.

The chain has TRBV4-3 and TRBJ2-5; D perhaps matches TRBD2 (7 bases). Germline CDR1 is LGHNA and CDR2 is YSLEER. Between the trimmed V and J ends, which lost 0 bases and 4 bases, there was a span of 12 bases. The CDR3 contains 15 residues. CDR3 nucleotides: TGCGCCAGCAGCCAAGATCACAGGGAGGGAGAGACCCAGTACTTC. This sequence encodes CASSQDHREGETQYF.

V usage is TRBV7-3 and J usage is TRBJ1-1, with TRBD1 as a possible D gene (6 bases). Germline CDR1 SGHTA, CDR2 FQGTGA. The CDR3 is made up of 17 amino acids. Between the trimmed V and J ends, which lost 5 bases and 1 base, there was a span of 20 bases. Written as DNA, the CDR3 is TGTGCCAGCAGCCACCCTACCCCTGAGGACAGGAACACTGAAGCTTTCTTT. Encoded protein: CASSHPTPEDRNTEAFF.

This clone was detected only once. The J gene is TRBJ2-7, the V gene TRBV5-1, with D maybe TRBD2 (6 bases). Germline-derived CDR1 and CDR2 are SGHRS and YFSETQ. The CDR3 length is 16 residues. Trimming took off 7 bases at V and 0 bases at J, with 20 bases between the two ends. This chain's CDR3 is CASSPVGTSSSYEQYF. The DNA for the CDR3 is TGCGCCAGCTCCCCCGTCGGGACTTCATCCTCCTACGAGCAGTACTTC.

This rearrangement joins TRBV11-2 to TRBJ1-1; TRBD1 matches 8 bases. Unmatched junction bases numbered 4, after V lost 5 bases and J lost 5 bases. CDR1 and CDR2 from the germline V gene are SGHAT and FQNNGV. This CDR3 has 13 residues. In nucleotides, the CDR3 is TGTGCCAGCAGCCCCAGGGGGCGGACTGAAGCTTTCTTT. This encodes CASSPRGRTEAFF.

The chain couples TRBV5-1 to TRBJ2-5; a weak D match, TRBD2 (6 bases). CDR1 and CDR2 from the germline V gene are SGHRS and YFSETQ. The CDR3 runs 16 residues. Trimming removed 2 bases at V and 5 bases at J, with 19 bases between. The CDR3, as DNA: TGCGCCAGCAGCTTAGAGGGGACTCTGGTATGGGAGACCCAGTACTTC. Translation: CASSLEGTLVWETQYF. The full variable domain, in which reference TRBV5-1 and TRBJ2-5 provide the parts outside the CDR3, is KAGVTQTPRYLIKTRGQQVTLSCSPISGHRSVSWYQQTPGQGLQFLFEYFSETQRNKGNFPGRFSGRQFSNSRSEMNVSTLELGDSALYLCASSLEGTLVWETQYFGPGTRLLVL.

The V and J genes are TRBV5-1 and TRBJ2-1, with D hard to call. The V end lost 4 bases, the J end lost 8 bases, and 13 bases lay between the germline ends. This CDR3 has 13 residues. Germline values: CDR1 SGHRS, CDR2 YFSETQ. As DNA, the CDR3 is TGCGCCAGCAGCCCCCGAGCCCCGGATGAGCAGTTCTTC. Protein product: CASSPRAPDEQFF.

The chain uses TRBV10-2 and TRBJ2-3; D unresolved. The CDR3 is 11 amino acids. V gave up 5 bases and J gave up 4 bases, with 4 bases separating them. Per germline, CDR1 WSHSY and CDR2 SAAADI. CDR3 residues: CASSYSDTQYF. CDR3 sequence (DNA): TGCGCCAGCAGTTACTCAGATACGCAGTATTTT.

Concerning this clone: Other DNA sequences from this sample encode an identical CDR3 as well. The V and J genes are TRBV2 and TRBJ2-6, with 7 bases lining up with TRBD1. This CDR3 is 15 amino acids long. Germline values: CDR1 SNHLY, CDR2 FYNNEI. V lost 4 bases and J lost 2; bases outside the gene matches: 2. The CDR3 protein is CASSVDRAGANVLTF. The CDR3 coding sequence is TGTGCCAGCAGTGTAGACAGGGCTGGGGCCAACGTCCTGACTTTC.

The chain couples TRBV14 to TRBJ2-7; TRBD1 matches at 11 bases. The junction had 7 bases not matched to a gene; V was cut back by 6 bases and J by 3 bases. CDR1 is SGHDN and CDR2 is FVKESK in the germline V gene. The CDR3 runs 15 residues. CDR3: CASSPGTGGLYEQYF. In DNA form, the CDR3 reads TGTGCCAGCAGTCCCGGGACAGGGGGACTCTACGAGCAGTACTTC.

V gene TRBV6-5 combines with J gene TRBJ1-4; unclear D gene. Trimming took 5 bases from V and 7 from J, leaving 14 bases between them. The germline V gene encodes CDR1 MNHEY and CDR2 SVGAGI. This CDR3 contains 14 residues. The CDR3 region is CASSLDGIGEKLFF. Written as DNA, the CDR3 is TGTGCCAGCAGTCTGGACGGGATTGGTGAAAAACTGTTTTTT.

The chain carries TRBV7-9 and TRBJ2-3; TRBD2 agrees at 10 bases. Per the germline V gene, CDR1 is SEHNR and CDR2 is FQNEAQ (reference sequence). The CDR3 contains 16 residues. Trimming took 1 base from V and 5 from J; bases not matched to a gene: 6. The CDR3 DNA follows: TGTGCCAGCAGCTTAGGTCTAGCGGGAGTTGGAGATACGCAGTATTTT. This sequence encodes CASSLGLAGVGDTQYF.

This chain joins TRBV4-1 and TRBJ2-1, with unresolved D. The length of the CDR3 is 12 residues. Germline CDR1 and CDR2: MGHRA and YSYEKL. V gave up 1 base and J gave up 6 bases, with 4 bases separating them. The CDR3: CASSQVSNEQFF. In nucleotides, the CDR3 is TGCGCCAGCAGCCAAGTATCCAATGAGCAGTTCTTC.

Only one count was recorded for this clone. The same CDR3 is also encoded by other DNA sequences in this sample. The chain recombines TRBV7-8 with TRBJ2-7; D might be TRBD2 (5 bases). The CDR3 extends over 13 amino acids. V was shortened by 5 bases and J by 3 bases, with 11 bases between the two germline ends. Germline CDR1 reads SGHVS; CDR2 reads FQNEAQ. In DNA, the CDR3 is TGTGCCAGCAGCCCCTTAGGAGGCTACGAGCAGTACTTC. Translating gives CASSPLGGYEQYF.